Described below is a single TCR beta chain sequence and its context. This clonotype came up a few times. Its specific antigen is unknown. It has no much larger one-base neighbor in the sample; base qualities were not kept. Here V drops 4 bases and J drops 2 bases, and the junction holds 3 bases not matched to any gene. Spanning cysteine to phenylalanine, the CDR3 consists of 15 amino acids. The DNA shown is the 45-base CDR3, in frame from base 1. CDR1 KGHDR and CDR2 SFDVKD are derived from the germline V gene. This entry comes from a study of T-cell memory formation after mild COVID-19 (dated by TCRdb to about 2021). In terms of the full investigation: TCR sequence clusters from the two donors were largely donor specific. Longitudinal TCRalpha and TCRbeta repertoire sequencing tracked T-cell clones expanding and contracting after mild COVID-19 in a couple of donors. Two young, previously healthy adult volunteers made up the cohort, one male and one female. The full study reports these points: Clones that contracted from day 15 to 85 showed balanced CD4/CD8 phenotypes, whereas a second wave of clones that expanded from day 15 to 37 leaned towards CD4+. SARS-CoV-2 specificity was not confirmed for the second-wave clones peaking on day 37. Some responding clones were found in pre-infection memory, which suggests that pre-existing cross-reactive memory T cells took part in the SARS-CoV-2 response. The study included only a couple of mild cases, and larger cohorts that include severe cases with pre-infection samples were judged to be necessary. Contracting CD4+ clones appeared mostly in the CM and EM memory subsets, whereas CD8+ clones were enriched in EMRA.

Ficoll-Paque density gradient centrifugation was used to isolate PBMCs. TCRdb records Illumina NovaSeq 6000 as the sequencer. cDNA libraries for TCRalpha and TCRbeta were prepared by 5'RACE using constant-segment primers, with sample barcodes and unique molecular identifiers added. Trizol reagent was used to extract RNA from every sample. Library amplification was performed in two PCR steps, and a second sample barcode and Illumina TruSeq adapters were introduced in the second step. Sequencing of libraries was performed on an Illumina NovaSeq with 2 x 150 bp paired-end reads. As for the original processing: With migec v1.2.7, reads were demultiplexed and then collapsed into UMI-guided consensus sequences. Using mixcr v2.1.11, the UMI consensuses were aligned to TRA and TRB V and J templates and assembled into clonotypes. A clonotype was counted as expanded or contracted only if both edgeR and NoisET called the change significant, with noise models trained on biological replicates. For edgeR calls, the thresholds were a false discovery rate-adjusted p below 0.01 and a log2 fold-change of 1. As an exploratory analysis of dynamics, max-normalized trajectories of the 1000 most abundant clonotypes were examined by PCA with hierarchical clustering. The CD4 or CD8 phenotype of responding clones was assigned using the separately sequenced CD4+ and CD8+ repertoires. The public reads were quality trimmed at Q25 with fastp and then assembled into clones with MiXCR by TCRdb, keeping productive beta chains. Rows with one shared CDR3 protein collapse into an entry with the most common genes and DNA. The V and J calls shown here were made by TCRdb, not taken from the authors' results. The sample contains 400,000 to 500,000 distinct CDR3 sequences, about 19% of them found a single time. The ten largest clones add up to about 8.8% of the sample.

The origin of this receptor is an adult woman who had mild COVID-19 (a few samples of this study predate the infection). The sample titles of this study are shuffled in the database, so cell type and time point are left out; the donor was told from shared clones. The sequence is built from TRBV24-1 and TRBJ2-5; TRBD1 lines up with 10 middle nucleotides. The sequencing input was PBMCs or a T cell subset sorted from them (not recorded which). The CDR3 has the sequence CATSEGTGVQETQYF. At the DNA level, the sequence is TGTGCCACCAGTGAGGGGACAGGGGTTCAAGAGACCCAGTACTTC.